Below, one T cell receptor (beta chain) is given with its context. No antigen is known for it. This sample is drawn from a study of shared clonotypes between healthy human individuals. Study-level background: Each donor's CD8 memory used one plate, CD8 naive two, each CD4 subset three. Study findings and constraints: Approximately 4.5% was the fraction of naive CD4 clonotypes found shared across four donors. Despite large depth, sorted-subset datasets appeared incompletely sequenced.

The assay was immunoSEQ multiplex PCR, and TCRdb's table has in-frame clones only and misses some. The repertoire includes fewer than 350,000 clones, roughly 84% of them detected once, and 16% sits in the top ten. The CDR3 has 14 amino acids. V was pared by 3 bases and J by 6 bases, with 13 bases between. Germline lookup yields CDR1 SGHNT and CDR2 YYREEE (reference sequence). This TCR was sampled from a young man in good health. The V and J genes are TRBV5-4 and TRBJ2-1; D tentatively reads TRBD1 or TRBD2 (5 bases each). The material sequenced was memory CD8+ T cells sorted from blood. Subset in this sample: CD45RO+ cells pooled with CCR7-negative TemRA cells. The CDR3 DNA reads as TGTGCCAGCAGCTCCGGACCCGGGGCCAATGAGCAGTTCTTC. It specifies CASSSGPGANEQFF.